This TCR beta chain came from a study of blood T cell repertoires in COVID-19. Study in general: The study drew acute and convalescent COVID-19 samples from the United States, Italy and Spain. Sources were T cells, B-cell-depleted T cells, or PBMCs; the material itself was cDNA or gDNA.

CDR1 SGHRS and CDR2 YFSETQ come from the germline V gene. V gave up 6 bases and J gave up 5 bases; unmatched junction bases: 8. The CDR3 consists of 14 residues. How the authors handled the data: Nucleated cell counts were estimated from reference gene primer amplification. Clones were sequenced by immunoSEQ multiplex PCR, and TCRdb holds only the in-frame ones, with some missing. The DNA gave D and trimming, while V, J and clone size come from that table. Among around 180,000 clones, around 82% were seen once, and the ten largest hold 9.8%. The clonotype comes from a woman aged 80 or over with acute or convalescent COVID-19. The chain is built from TRBV5-1 and TRBJ2-7; 10 bases agree with TRBD2. Sequenced: peripheral blood. The CDR3 loop is CASNPSGGSHEQYF. The CDR3 DNA is TGCGCCAGCAACCCTAGCGGGGGTTCCCACGAGCAGTACTTC.